This T cell receptor beta chain was captured by sequencing in a study of control samples from healthy donors and cancer patients. TCRdb keeps only in-frame clones here, not all; method: immunoSEQ multiplex PCR. The sample lists some 150,000 clones, around 90% occurring once. V gave up 2 bases and J gave up 8 bases, with 17 bases separating them. Germline V gene sequence: CDR1 SGHVS, CDR2 FNYEAQ. The CDR3 has 15 amino acids. This TCR was recovered from a man younger than 40 in good health. Sequencing was performed on blood. This chain connects TRBV7-6 to TRBJ2-3; the D call may be TRBD1 or TRBD2 (5 bases each). The CDR3 DNA sequence: TGTGCCAGCAGCTTAACCGGGACCCCCAGATCTACGCAGTATTTT. This gives the protein CASSLTGTPRSTQYF.